This TCR beta chain is drawn from a study of control samples from healthy donors and cancer patients. TCRdb's table, derived via immunoSEQ multiplex PCR, lists solely in-frame clones and lacks some. This table has roughly 150,000 clones, approximately 94% appearing once. This clone was observed once. CDR1 is MNHEY, CDR2 SMNVEV, per germline (reference sequence). The ends were cut back, 8 bases at V and 7 bases at J, with 11 bases in the middle. CDR3 length equals 11 residues. This sequence joins TRBV27 and TRBJ1-1; weak D call: TRBD1 (6 bases). The sequence came from a young man in good health. The sample consisted of blood. The CDR3 DNA follows: TGTGCCAGCCTCCAGGGGTTTGAAGCTTTCTTT. Amino acid sequence: CASLQGFEAFF.